This T cell receptor beta chain originates from a study of blood T cells in healthy people across ages. As concerns this clonotype: Its antigen is not identified.

Trimming at V came to 8 bases and at J to 6 bases, leaving 7 bases not matched to a gene. The CDR3 extends over 14 amino acids. Germline lookup yields CDR1 MNHNY and CDR2 SVGAGI (reference sequence). General observations from the study: In older individuals, TCR beta diversity per million T cells was lower, falling roughly linearly with age.

Then a second PCR, running about 6 to 12 cycles, was carried out with a sample-barcoded 5' primer and a J-beta primer mix. TCRdb passed the 5' RACE reads through MiXCR, listing each CDR3 protein once. The sample includes about 780,000 distinct CDR3 sequences, around 24% seen only once; the top ten take around 3%. The same sample was also studied in work on T cells of mothers and their children. That report notes: Each mother gave over 9.5 million TCR beta CDR3 reads; each child, approximately 3.3 million. Slightly, though not significantly, more overlap was seen in related than in unrelated mother-child pairs.

Material for sequencing was blood. The V call is TRBV6-6, the J call TRBJ1-5, with 10 nucleotides matching TRBD1. This receptor was taken from a boy aged 5-17 years in good health. CDR3 sequence: CASRQTGGLQPQHF. CDR3 bases: TGTGCCAGCCGGCAGACAGGGGGCCTTCAGCCCCAGCATTTT.